The clone carrying this T cell receptor (beta chain) was counted a single time. This record belongs to a study of shared clonotypes between healthy human individuals. Germline CDR1 and CDR2: SNHLY and FYNNEI. The V and J ends lost 6 bases and 0 bases respectively, with 14 bases between them. The CDR3 spans 16 residues. The data were produced by immunoSEQ multiplex PCR, yet TCRdb's version contains in-frame clones alone and is incomplete. The sample has around 350,000 clones, about 73% seen once. Sequenced input: memory CD4+ T cells sorted from blood. Subset described: CD45RA-negative fraction. This chain joins TRBV2 and TRBJ1-4; TRBD1 is a possible D gene (6 bases). This sequence originates from a man younger than 40 in good health. The CDR3 DNA is TGTGCCAGCAGAAGTGTCCGGACAGCAACTAATGAAAAACTGTTTTTT. Amino acids: CASRSVRTATNEKLFF.